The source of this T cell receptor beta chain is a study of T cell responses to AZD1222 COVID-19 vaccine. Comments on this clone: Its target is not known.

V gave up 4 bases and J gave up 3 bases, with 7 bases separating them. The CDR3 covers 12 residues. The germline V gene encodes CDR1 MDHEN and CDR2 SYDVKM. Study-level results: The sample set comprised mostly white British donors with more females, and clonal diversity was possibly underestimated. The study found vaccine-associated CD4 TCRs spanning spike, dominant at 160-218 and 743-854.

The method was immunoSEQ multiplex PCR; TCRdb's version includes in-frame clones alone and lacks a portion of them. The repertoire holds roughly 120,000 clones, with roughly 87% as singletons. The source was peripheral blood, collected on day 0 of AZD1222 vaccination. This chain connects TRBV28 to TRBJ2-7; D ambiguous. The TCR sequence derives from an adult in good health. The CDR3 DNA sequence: TGTGCCAGCAGTTCCACCGTCTACGAGCAGTACTTC. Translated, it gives CASSSTVYEQYF.